Presented here are 11 T cell receptor beta chains from one specimen sequenced in a study of CD8 T cells in Susac syndrome. RNA, at about 0.45 to 1 ug, was reverse transcribed with random hexamers. TCRdb re-called the immunoSEQ multiplex PCR reads with MiXCR, one entry per CDR3 protein. The sample has about 130,000 distinct CDR3 sequences, 80% to 95% seen once. Sequenced input: CD8+ T cells from PBMCs. The origin of the receptors is a human donor with multiple sclerosis.

The chain carries TRBV6-5 and TRBJ1-5; D gene uncertain. Germline V gives CDR1 MNHEY, CDR2 SVGAGI. V was cut by 4 bases and J by 2 bases, with 6 bases left in between. There are 13 residues in the CDR3. The DNA for the CDR3 is TGTGCCAGCAGTTTTAGGGGCAATCAGCCCCAGCATTTT. It specifies CASSFRGNQPQHF.

A single count supports this clonotype. The chain links TRBV20-1 to TRBJ1-5; D is perhaps TRBD1 (5 bases). The CDR3 spans 15 residues. The germline V gene encodes CDR1 DFQATT and CDR2 SNEGSKA (reference sequence). V was pared by 0 bases and J by 3 bases, with 12 bases between. CDR3 bases: TGCAGTGCTAGAGATTCCGACAGCTTCAATCAGCCCCAGCATTTT. Residues: CSARDSDSFNQPQHF.

The chain carries TRBV6-5 and TRBJ2-1, with no clear D. The V end was cut by 6 bases, the J end by 8 bases, with 8 bases between. The CDR3 length is 11 residues. Per the germline V gene, CDR1 is MNHEY and CDR2 is SVGAGI. The DNA for the CDR3 is TGTGCCAGCAGGATATCCGATGAGCAGTTCTTC. Residues: CASRISDEQFF.

The rearrangement uses TRBV27 and TRBJ1-4, with D tentatively TRBD1 (5 bases). V was trimmed by 1 base and J by 5 bases, leaving 11 bases between them. The CDR3 has 15 amino acids. Looked up from germline, CDR1 is MNHEY and CDR2 is SMNVEV (reference sequence). CDR3: CASSLFWGENEKLFF. In nucleotides, the CDR3 is TGTGCCAGCAGTTTATTTTGGGGGGAAAATGAAAAACTGTTTTTT.

J is TRBJ2-7 and V is TRBV19, with TRBD1 identical over 7 bases. This CDR3 is built from 13 residues. Trimming at V came to 6 bases and at J to 1 base, leaving 3 bases not matched to a gene. Germline loops: CDR1 LNHDA, CDR2 SQIVND (reference sequence). The CDR3 is CASSAGGSYEQYF. The CDR3 DNA is TGTGCCAGTAGCGCAGGGGGATCCTACGAGCAGTACTTC.

The chain links TRBV7-9 to TRBJ2-7; TRBD2 agrees at 8 bases. From germline, CDR1 is SEHNR and CDR2 FQNEAQ (reference sequence). V was clipped by 5 bases and J by 4 bases; unmatched bases: 4. CDR3 size: 13 residues. The CDR3 reads CASSPGGIYEQYV. The CDR3 DNA follows: TGTGCCAGCAGCCCGGGGGGGATTTACGAGCAGTACGTC.

The chain couples TRBV19 to TRBJ2-3; no firm D call. Germline V gene lookup returns CDR1 LNHDA and CDR2 SQIVND (reference sequence). The CDR3 spans 17 residues. Trimming took off 2 bases at V and 0 bases at J, with 15 bases between the two ends. The CDR3 DNA sequence: TGTGCCAGTAGTATAATCTGGGCGGACGCTAGCACAGATACGCAGTATTTT. It is translated as CASSIIWADASTDTQYF.

J is TRBJ2-1 and V is TRBV20-1; 8 bases are shared with TRBD2. This CDR3 region has 15 residues. Trimming at V came to 0 bases and at J to 4 bases, leaving 5 bases not matched to a gene. Germline V gene sequence: CDR1 DFQATT, CDR2 SNEGSKA (reference sequence). CDR3: CSARDGLAHYNEQFF. Here the CDR3 DNA reads TGCAGTGCTAGAGATGGACTAGCTCATTACAATGAGCAGTTCTTC.

This chain uses TRBV9 with TRBJ2-1; D remains ambiguous. V gave up 0 bases and J gave up 6 bases, with 16 bases separating them. Germline V gives CDR1 SGDLS, CDR2 YYNGEE. The CDR3 has 16 amino acids. The CDR3 DNA is TGTGCCAGCAGCGTAGATGGCAGGAATGTCGCCAATGAGCAGTTCTTC. This encodes CASSVDGRNVANEQFF.

The genes are TRBV30 and TRBJ1-1; TRBD1 is a possible D gene (6 bases). The CDR3 is 13 residues long. V was cut by 5 bases and J by 4 bases, with 14 bases left in between. The germline V gene encodes CDR1 GTSNPN and CDR2 SVGIG (reference sequence). The CDR3 coding sequence is TGTGCCTGGGGCAGCGGGGGGGCCACTGAAGCTTTCTTT. Translation: CAWGSGGATEAFF.

V usage is TRBV3-1 and J usage is TRBJ2-1; TRBD2 matches 15 bases. Germline trimming cut 4 bases from V and 4 bases from J; bases unmatched to any gene: 2. The CDR3 runs to 16 residues. Germline V gene data show CDR1 as LGHDT and CDR2 as YNNKEL (reference sequence). The CDR3 region is CASSPGLAGGYNEQFF. As DNA, the CDR3 is TGTGCCAGCAGCCCGGGACTAGCGGGGGGATACAATGAGCAGTTCTTC.